This T cell receptor beta chain originates from a study of shared clonotypes between healthy human individuals. Deletions cut 4 bases from V and 3 bases from J, with 7 bases between. In germline, CDR1 is SGHDT, CDR2 YYEEEE. The CDR3 is 12 residues long. Using immunoSEQ multiplex PCR, the repertoire was profiled, and TCRdb retains in-frame clones only, with some absent. The table records hundreds of thousands of clones, 55% to 85% of them present only once. The V gene is TRBV5-6, the J gene TRBJ1-1; the D is unclear. The sequence was obtained from a woman aged 25 to 45 in good health. Sequenced material: memory CD4+ T cells sorted from blood. Sample subset: CD45RA-negative fraction. The CDR3: CASSPGDTEAFF. The CDR3 bases are TGTGCCAGCAGCCCGGGAGACACTGAAGCTTTCTTT.